These T cell receptor beta chains were read from a single sample in a study of cytomegalovirus exposure and HLA in healthy donors. Assay used: immunoSEQ multiplex PCR; TCRdb lists only in-frame clones, some missing. Found here are about 100,000 clones, about 81% of them singletons; the top ten hold around 9.3%. The sample consisted of PBMCs. The origin of the receptors is a middle-aged man in good health and CMV-seronegative. The conserved cysteine and the conserved F or W are not part of the CDR3 here. Each record gives: V gene, clone size, J gene, CDR3 protein. Clone sizes are given selectively: once, few, many, or a class where the clone is expanded.

v_gene: TRBV7-9; abundance: once; j_gene: TRBJ1-2; CDR3aa: ASSLGQGNYGYT
v_gene: TRBV7-7; abundance: few; j_gene: TRBJ2-5; CDR3aa: ASSPPGAETQY
v_gene: TRBV5-4; abundance: -; j_gene: TRBJ1-5; CDR3aa: ASSPGDQPQH
v_gene: TRBV7-2; abundance: -; j_gene: TRBJ2-1; CDR3aa: ASSLAGGSSDEQF
v_gene: TRBV4-3; abundance: few; j_gene: TRBJ2-6; CDR3aa: ASSQEPGGGSGANVLT
v_gene: TRBV19; abundance: -; j_gene: TRBJ1-5; CDR3aa: ASGHNRPGLQAQH
v_gene: TRBV6-4; abundance: once; j_gene: TRBJ1-1; CDR3aa: ASTTKTGTEAF
v_gene: TRBV2; abundance: -; j_gene: TRBJ2-1; CDR3aa: ASTTGTKNEQF
v_gene: TRBV10-3; abundance: -; j_gene: TRBJ2-7; CDR3aa: AISEGTTISYEQY
v_gene: TRBV5-1; abundance: -; j_gene: TRBJ1-5; CDR3aa: ASSPGQGNQPQH
v_gene: TRBV9; abundance: -; j_gene: TRBJ2-5; CDR3aa: ARPTGVRETQY
v_gene: TRBV19; abundance: -; j_gene: TRBJ2-3; CDR3aa: ASSTKRGYTDTQY
v_gene: TRBV19; abundance: -; j_gene: TRBJ2-5; CDR3aa: ASSIGLVQETQY
v_gene: TRBV15; abundance: once; j_gene: TRBJ2-2; CDR3aa: ATTRSKNTGELF
v_gene: TRBV19; abundance: -; j_gene: TRBJ2-3; CDR3aa: ASSRYSGSNTDTQY
v_gene: TRBV11-3; abundance: -; j_gene: TRBJ2-5; CDR3aa: ASSRTGNGSPKQETQY
v_gene: TRBV2; abundance: -; j_gene: TRBJ2-7; CDR3aa: ASSLRRVSTYEQY
v_gene: TRBV30; abundance: -; j_gene: TRBJ2-7; CDR3aa: AWNRGQVSYEQY
v_gene: TRBV25-1; abundance: -; j_gene: TRBJ2-5; CDR3aa: ASSDPGTGGSTQY
v_gene: TRBV4-1; abundance: -; j_gene: TRBJ2-3; CDR3aa: ASSQAPGGAPFTNTQY
v_gene: TRBV4-1; abundance: -; j_gene: TRBJ1-1; CDR3aa: ASSQERDTEAF
v_gene: TRBV7-9; abundance: few; j_gene: TRBJ1-2; CDR3aa: ASSQSGLNNYGYT
v_gene: TRBV30; abundance: -; j_gene: TRBJ1-2; CDR3aa: AWSATRGGSYGYT